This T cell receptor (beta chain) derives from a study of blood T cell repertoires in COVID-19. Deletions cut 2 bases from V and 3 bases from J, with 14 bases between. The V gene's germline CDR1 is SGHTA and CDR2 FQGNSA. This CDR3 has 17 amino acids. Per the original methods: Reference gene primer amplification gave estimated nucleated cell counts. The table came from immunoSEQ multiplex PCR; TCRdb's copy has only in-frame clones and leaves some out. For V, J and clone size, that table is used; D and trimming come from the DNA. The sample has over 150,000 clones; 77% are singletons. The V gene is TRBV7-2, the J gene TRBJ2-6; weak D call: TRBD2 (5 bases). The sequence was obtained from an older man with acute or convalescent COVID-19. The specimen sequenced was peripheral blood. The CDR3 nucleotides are TGTGCCAGCAGCTTACGAGCCGGGGTGAATGGGGCCAACGTCCTGACTTTC. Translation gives CASSLRAGVNGANVLTF.